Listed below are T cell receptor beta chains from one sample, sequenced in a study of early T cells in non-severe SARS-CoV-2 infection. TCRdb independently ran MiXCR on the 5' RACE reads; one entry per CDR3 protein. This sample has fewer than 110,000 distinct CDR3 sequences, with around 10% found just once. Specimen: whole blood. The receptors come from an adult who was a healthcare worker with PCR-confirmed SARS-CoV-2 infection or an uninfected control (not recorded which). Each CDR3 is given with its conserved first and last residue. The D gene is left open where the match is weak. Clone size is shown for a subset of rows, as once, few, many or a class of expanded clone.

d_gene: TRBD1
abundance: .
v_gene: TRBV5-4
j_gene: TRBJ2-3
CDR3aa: CASSLWDSVNTQYF
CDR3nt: TGTGCCAGCAGCTTGTGGGACAGCGTTAATACGCAGTATTTT

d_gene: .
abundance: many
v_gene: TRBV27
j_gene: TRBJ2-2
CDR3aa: CASSLKKYRGELFF
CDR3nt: TGTGCCAGCAGTTTAAAAAAGTACCGCGGGGAGCTGTTTTTT

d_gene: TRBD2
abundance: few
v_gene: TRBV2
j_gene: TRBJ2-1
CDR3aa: CASSEDGRARNEQFF
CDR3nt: TGTGCCAGCAGTGAGGACGGGAGGGCCAGGAATGAGCAGTTCTTC

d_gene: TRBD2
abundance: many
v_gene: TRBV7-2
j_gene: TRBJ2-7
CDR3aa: CASSFPAGQQYF
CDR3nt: TGTGCCAGCAGCTTCCCAGCGGGGCAGCAGTACTTC

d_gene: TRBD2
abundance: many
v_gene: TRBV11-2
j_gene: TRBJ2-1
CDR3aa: CASTQGASGFYNEQFF
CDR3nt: TGTGCCAGCACTCAAGGGGCTAGCGGGTTTTACAATGAGCAGTTCTTC

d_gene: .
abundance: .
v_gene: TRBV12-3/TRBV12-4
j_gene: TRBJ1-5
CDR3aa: CASRGLAANQPQHF
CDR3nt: TGTGCCAGCAGGGGGCTTGCGGCAAATCAGCCCCAGCATTTT

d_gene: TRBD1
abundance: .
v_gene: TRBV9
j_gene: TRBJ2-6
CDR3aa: CASSLTGGGANVLTF
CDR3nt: TGTGCCAGCAGCCTTACAGGGGGTGGGGCCAACGTCCTGACTTTC

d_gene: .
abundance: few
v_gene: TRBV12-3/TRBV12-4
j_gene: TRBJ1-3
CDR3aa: CASSSDASTGNTIYF
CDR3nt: TGTGCCAGCAGTTCGGACGCCTCTACGGGAAACACCATATATTTT

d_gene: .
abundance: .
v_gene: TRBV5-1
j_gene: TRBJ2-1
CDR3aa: CASSSTRNEQFF
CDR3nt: TGCGCCAGCAGCTCGACTAGGAATGAGCAGTTCTTC

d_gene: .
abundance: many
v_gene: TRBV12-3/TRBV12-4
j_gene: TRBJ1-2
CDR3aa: CASSLGNRYYGYTF
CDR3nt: TGTGCCAGCAGTTTGGGCAACAGGTACTATGGCTACACCTTC

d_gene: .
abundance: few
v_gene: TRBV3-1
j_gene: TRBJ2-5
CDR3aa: CASSQGAGVYETQYF
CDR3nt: TGTGCCAGCAGCCAAGGGGCAGGGGTTTACGAGACCCAGTACTTC

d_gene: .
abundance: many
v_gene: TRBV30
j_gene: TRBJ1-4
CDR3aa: CAWSVEGRLFF
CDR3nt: TGTGCCTGGAGTGTGGAGGGAAGACTGTTTTTT

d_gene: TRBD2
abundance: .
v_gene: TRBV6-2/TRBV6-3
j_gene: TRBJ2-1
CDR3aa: CASSYTTLRLAVYNEQFF
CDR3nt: TGTGCCAGCAGTTACACGACCCTCCGACTAGCGGTGTACAATGAGCAGTTCTTC

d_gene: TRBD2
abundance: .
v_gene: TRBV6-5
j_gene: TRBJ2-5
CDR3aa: CASSYRTSDQETQYF
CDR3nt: TGTGCCAGCAGTTACCGGACTAGCGATCAAGAGACCCAGTACTTC

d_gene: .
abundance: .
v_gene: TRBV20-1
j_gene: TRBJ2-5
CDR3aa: CSARTSQETQYF
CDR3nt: TGCAGTGCTAGAACCAGTCAAGAGACCCAGTACTTC

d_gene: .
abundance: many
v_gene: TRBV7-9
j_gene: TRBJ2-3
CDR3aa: CASSLVPDTQYF
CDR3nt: TGCGCCAGCAGCTTGGTGCCAGATACGCAGTATTTT

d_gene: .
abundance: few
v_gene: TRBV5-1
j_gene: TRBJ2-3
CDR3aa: CASSLGPGTMDTQYF
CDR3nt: TGCGCCAGCAGCTTGGGTCCGGGAACTATGGATACGCAGTATTTT

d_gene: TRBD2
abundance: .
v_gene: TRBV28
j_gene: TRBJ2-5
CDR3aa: CAIQGREGAQYF
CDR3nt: TGTGCCATACAGGGACGGGAGGGGGCCCAGTACTTC

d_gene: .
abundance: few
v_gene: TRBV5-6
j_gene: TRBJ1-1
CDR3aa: CVSSLVGFSESDTEAFF
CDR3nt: TGTGTCAGCAGCTTGGTGGGATTCAGTGAGTCGGACACTGAAGCTTTCTTT

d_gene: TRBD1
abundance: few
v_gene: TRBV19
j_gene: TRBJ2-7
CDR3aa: CASSPRGQGYEQYF
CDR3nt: TGTGCCAGTAGTCCCCGCGGACAGGGCTACGAGCAGTACTTC

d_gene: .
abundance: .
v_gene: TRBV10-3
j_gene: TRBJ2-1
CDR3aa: CATKSPSKYRVGYNEQFF
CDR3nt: TGTGCCACCAAAAGTCCGTCAAAATACAGGGTAGGCTACAATGAGCAGTTCTTC

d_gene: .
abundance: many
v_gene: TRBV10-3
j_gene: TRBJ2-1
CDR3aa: CAISEGTRAINEQFF
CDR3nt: TGTGCCATCAGTGAGGGGACGCGGGCCATCAATGAGCAGTTCTTC

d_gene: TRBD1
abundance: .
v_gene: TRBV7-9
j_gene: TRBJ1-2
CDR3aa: CASSSTTGTGYTF
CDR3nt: TGTGCCAGCAGCTCAACGACAGGGACTGGCTACACCTTC

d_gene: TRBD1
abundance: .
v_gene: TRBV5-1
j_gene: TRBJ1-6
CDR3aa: CASSPTGVSYNSPLHF
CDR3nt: TGCGCCAGCAGCCCGACAGGGGTCTCCTATAATTCACCCCTCCACTTT

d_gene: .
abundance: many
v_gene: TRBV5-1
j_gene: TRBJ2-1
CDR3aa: CASSSSGYEQFF
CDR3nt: TGCGCCAGCAGCTCCTCCGGTTATGAGCAATTCTTC

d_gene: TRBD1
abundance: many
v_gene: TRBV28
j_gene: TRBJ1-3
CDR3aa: CASSRDGQGYGNTIYF
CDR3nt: TGTGCCAGCAGCCGCGACGGACAGGGCTATGGAAACACCATATATTTT

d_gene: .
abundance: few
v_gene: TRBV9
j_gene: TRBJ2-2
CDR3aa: CASSTLPGVSELFF
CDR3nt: TGTGCCAGCAGCACCCTTCCCGGAGTGTCGGAGCTGTTTTTT

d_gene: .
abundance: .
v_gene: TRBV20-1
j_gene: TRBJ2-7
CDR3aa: CSASQPGVSYEQYF
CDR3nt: TGCAGTGCTTCCCAACCCGGAGTCTCCTACGAGCAGTACTTC

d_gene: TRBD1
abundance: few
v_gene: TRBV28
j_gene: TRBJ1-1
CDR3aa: CASSPLGTGISAFF
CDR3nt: TGTGCCAGCAGTCCCCTAGGGACAGGGATTTCAGCTTTCTTT

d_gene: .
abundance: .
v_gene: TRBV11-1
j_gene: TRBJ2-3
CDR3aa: CASSLVRDRTTDTQYF
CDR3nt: TGTGCCAGCAGCTTAGTCCGCGACAGGACCACAGATACGCAGTATTTT

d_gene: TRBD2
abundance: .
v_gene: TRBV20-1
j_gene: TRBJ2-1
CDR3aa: CSAPAGERNEQFF
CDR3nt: TGCAGTGCCCCAGCGGGAGAGCGGAATGAGCAGTTCTTC

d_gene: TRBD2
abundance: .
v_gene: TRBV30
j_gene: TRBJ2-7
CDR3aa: CAWASGVYEQYF
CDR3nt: TGTGCCTGGGCTAGCGGGGTCTACGAGCAGTACTTC

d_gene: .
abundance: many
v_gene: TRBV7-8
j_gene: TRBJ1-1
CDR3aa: CASSSGRANTEAFF
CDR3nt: TGTGCCAGCAGTTCGGGACGGGCAAACACTGAAGCTTTCTTT

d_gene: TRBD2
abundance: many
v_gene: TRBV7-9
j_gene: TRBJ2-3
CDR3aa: CASSFPRLGLATNTDTQYF
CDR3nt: TGTGCCAGCAGCTTCCCCCGACTAGGACTAGCCACCAACACAGATACGCAGTATTTT

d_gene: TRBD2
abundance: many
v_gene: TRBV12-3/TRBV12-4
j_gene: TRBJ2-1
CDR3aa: CASSTSAGNYNEQFF
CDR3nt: TGTGCCAGCAGTACTAGCGCCGGGAACTACAATGAGCAGTTCTTC

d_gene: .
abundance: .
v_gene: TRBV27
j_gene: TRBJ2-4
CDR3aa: CASSPILRATKNIQYF
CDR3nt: TGTGCCAGCAGTCCTATACTGAGGGCCACCAAAAACATTCAGTACTTC

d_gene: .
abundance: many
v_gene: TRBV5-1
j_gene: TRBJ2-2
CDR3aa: CASSLVGESGELFF
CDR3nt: TGCGCCAGCAGCTTGGTTGGGGAATCCGGGGAGCTGTTTTTT